This T cell receptor beta chain was retrieved from a study of identical twins. Study-level points and caveats: Monozygotic twins shared more out-of-frame TCR alpha than recombination models predicted. Interpretation of the results relied on cross-sectional statistical analysis and not on following the same donors. Diverse VJ usage suggested most zero-insertion clonotypes were not invariant T cells.

This clonotype was observed a few times. Its antigen remains unidentified. V trimming: 4 bases; J trimming: 3 bases; junction bases outside the gene matches: 4. Germline-derived CDR1 and CDR2 are MNHEY and SMNVEV (reference sequence). This CDR3 has 15 residues. TCRdb used MiXCR to reprocess the 5' RACE reads, holding one entry per CDR3 protein. The sample carries about 330,000 distinct CDR3 sequences, roughly 12% recorded once. This sample was shared with a second study, whose subject was yellow fever vaccine responses in identical twins.

The source is a young woman in good health. Sequenced material: CD8+ T cells sorted from blood. This sequence joins TRBV27 and TRBJ2-7, with 12 positions matching TRBD1. CDR3 protein: CASSWGTGGDYEQYF. The CDR3 bases are TGTGCCAGCAGTTGGGGGACAGGGGGCGACTACGAGCAGTACTTC.